Listed here are 18 T cell receptor beta chains from one sample, sequenced in a study of beta chain features in type 1 diabetes (dated by TCRdb to 2016 to 2019). Library construction relied on the immunoSEQ multiplex PCR assay. The entire isolated RNA was reverse transcribed using the High Capacity cDNA Reverse Transcription Kit, and thus expressed TCRB transcripts were sequenced. Entries here come from immuneACCESS through TCRdb and include only in-frame sequences with V and J called. Some clones fail to appear in such tables; in the studies checked, an unresolved V gene covers under half of the shortfall, and the cause of the remainder is unknown. A total of roughly 140,000 clones appear in this sample, around 10% of them only once. About 2.1% of the sample goes to the ten largest clones. Sequenced: central memory CD4+ T cells from blood. Source of these receptors: a man aged 18 to 30 in good health.

This clone has just a few counts. The chain links TRBV7-2 to TRBJ1-1; 9 nucleotides align to TRBD1. The CDR3 sequence is 14 residues long. Germline-derived CDR1 and CDR2 are SGHTA and FQGNSA. After removal of 7 bases from V and 0 bases from J, the junction contained 3 bases not matched to a gene. CDR3 coding DNA: TGTGCCAGCATCACAGGGGGCCTGAACACTGAAGCTTTCTTT. Encoded protein: CASITGGLNTEAFF.

This clone was counted only a few times. The V and J genes are TRBV29-1 and TRBJ2-5; TRBD1 might be the D (7 bases). V gave up 7 bases and J gave up 5 bases, with 11 bases separating them. Per germline, CDR1 SQVTM and CDR2 ANQGSEA. This CDR3 is 11 amino acids long. CDR3 in amino acids: CSAGGRETQYF. In DNA form, the CDR3 reads TGCAGCGCAGGGGGGAGGGAGACCCAGTACTTC.

This clone was detected only a few times. The chain couples TRBV10-3 to TRBJ2-7, with a tentative D call TRBD1 (6 bases). Trimming shortened V by 3 bases and J by 3 bases, and 15 bases separated the two germline ends. Per the germline V gene, CDR1 is ENHRY and CDR2 is SYGVKD. CDR3 length: 15 amino acids. The CDR3 loop reads CAISDGDRMIYEQYF. The CDR3 DNA reads TGTGCCATCAGTGACGGTGACAGGATGATCTACGAGCAGTACTTC.

CDR3 sequence (DNA): TGTGCCAGCAGTCTACGGACTAGCGGCAGAGTGGCCGAGACCCAGTACTTC. Translated, it gives CASSLRTSGRVAETQYF. This chain connects TRBV28 to TRBJ2-5, with TRBD2 identical over 10 bases. The CDR3 covers 17 residues. In germline, CDR1 is MDHEN, CDR2 SYDVKM. The ends lost 5 bases at V and 5 bases at J; junction bases unmatched: 14.

The V call is TRBV4-3, the J call TRBJ2-3; weak D call: TRBD1 (6 bases). CDR3 length equals 15 residues. CDR1 is LGHNA and CDR2 is YSLEER in the germline V gene. V was pared by 5 bases and J by 3 bases, with 15 bases between. In nucleotides, the CDR3 is TGCGCCAGCAGCTACGGGGTAAGGGGGACAGATACGCAGTATTTT. It encodes CASSYGVRGTDTQYF.

The chain combines TRBV4-2 with TRBJ2-5, with TRBD2 identical over 7 bases. Unmatched junction bases numbered 9, after V lost 1 base and J lost 1 base. Germline loops: CDR1 LGHNA, CDR2 YNFKEQ. The length of the CDR3 is 17 residues. The CDR3 bases are TGTGCCAGCAGCCAAGCGGCAGCGGGAAGGTCCCAAGAGACCCAGTACTTC. Protein: CASSQAAAGRSQETQYF.

Details on this clone: This same CDR3 is encoded by further DNA sequences in the sample. The chain employs TRBV29-1 and TRBJ2-5; D perhaps matches TRBD2 (7 bases). The germline V and J ends were trimmed by 6 bases and 5 bases, with 25 bases remaining between them. CDR1 SQVTM and CDR2 ANQGSEA come from the germline V gene. CDR3 length: 16 residues. CDR3 sequence reads: CSVRWGGGNVVETQYF. CDR3 sequence (DNA): TGCAGCGTGCGTTGGGGAGGGGGTAACGTCGTTGAGACCCAGTACTTC.

This sequence joins TRBV5-4 and TRBJ2-2; D remains unclear. Trimming removed 9 bases at V and 3 bases at J, with 18 bases between. The CDR3 runs 15 residues. Germline CDR1 reads SGHNT; CDR2 reads YYREEE (reference sequence). The CDR3 loop reads CAIPKGLHDTGELFF. CDR3 DNA sequence: TGTGCCATTCCTAAAGGGCTACACGACACCGGGGAGCTGTTTTTT.

In its sample, this clone was seen a few times. The chain recombines TRBV27 with TRBJ1-5; 9 nucleotides match TRBD1. Per germline, CDR1 MNHEY and CDR2 SMNVEV (reference sequence). The CDR3 has 14 amino acids. V was pared by 4 bases and J by 4 bases, with 2 bases of the junction left unmatched. This CDR3 reads CASSSGTGNQPQHF. The CDR3 nucleotides are TGTGCCAGCAGTTCCGGGACAGGGAATCAGCCCCAGCATTTT.

This clone came up a few times. V and J are TRBV21-1 and TRBJ2-6; the DNA was not compared with TRBD2, the D call given in the table. TRBV21-1 is a pseudogene locus. The CDR3 runs to 16 residues. The CDR3 loop reads CASSSAGPSGANVLTF. DNA of the CDR3: TGTGCCAGCAGTTCGGCGGGCCCCTCTGGGGCCAACGTCCTGACTTTC.

This chain's CDR3 is CASSPTSGGANEQFF. CDR3 nucleotides: TGTGCCAGCAGTCCTACTAGCGGGGGGGCGAATGAGCAGTTCTTC. The genes are TRBV7-9 and TRBJ2-1; 13 bases agree with TRBD2. Germline loops: CDR1 SEHNR, CDR2 FQNEAQ (reference sequence). J was trimmed by 7 bases and V by 6 bases; bases with no gene match: 6. The CDR3 is 15 residues long.

The gene calls are TRBV18 and TRBJ2-1; 7 nucleotides match TRBD2. V shed 2 bases and J 10 bases; nucleotides not matched to a gene: 8. Germline V gives CDR1 KGHSH, CDR2 LQKENI. The CDR3 has 14 amino acids. CDR3 coding DNA: TGTGCCAGCTCACCAAGGGAGGGTTCCGGCGAGCAGTTCTTC. Protein sequence: CASSPREGSGEQFF.

The V gene is TRBV27, the J gene TRBJ1-2; perhaps TRBD1 as D (5 bases). Germline V gene lookup returns CDR1 MNHEY and CDR2 SMNVEV (reference sequence). The CDR3 is made up of 14 amino acids. V was shortened by 6 bases and J by 2 bases, with 13 bases between the two germline ends. The CDR3: CASRSNRRNYGYTF. DNA for the CDR3: TGTGCCAGCAGGTCTAACAGGCGAAACTATGGCTACACCTTC.

This clone has only a few counts. CDR3 residues: CASSEAGFFSSYNEQFF. The CDR3 DNA reads TGTGCCAGCAGTGAAGCCGGCTTCTTCAGCTCCTACAATGAGCAGTTCTTC. The V and J genes are TRBV2 and TRBJ2-1; D gene ambiguous. The V end was cut by 0 bases, the J end by 0 bases, with 12 bases between. Germline V gene data show CDR1 as SNHLY and CDR2 as FYNNEI. This CDR3 region has 17 residues.

The CDR3 sequence is CASRTTGGPGYEQYF. CDR3 nucleotide sequence: TGTGCCAGCAGGACCACAGGGGGTCCAGGCTACGAGCAGTACTTC. The chain joins TRBV11-2 to TRBJ2-7; TRBD1 matches at 8 bases. The CDR3 contains 15 residues. With 6 bases clipped from V and 3 bases from J, the junction kept 10 bases outside the gene matches. Germline V gives CDR1 SGHAT, CDR2 FQNNGV.

The table lists this clone with a few counts. The chain recombines TRBV15 with TRBJ1-4, with D possibly TRBD1 on 6 matching bases. V was pared by 5 bases and J by 5 bases, with 12 bases between. CDR1 and CDR2 from the germline V gene are LNHNV and YYDKDF (reference sequence). The CDR3 totals 14 residues. The CDR3, as DNA: TGTGCCACCAGCGTGGGGGCAATCAATGAAAAACTGTTTTTT. Protein product: CATSVGAINEKLFF.

This chain connects TRBV7-2 to TRBJ1-2; D is unclear. Germline CDR1 reads SGHTA; CDR2 reads FQGNSA. The V end lost 0 bases, the J end lost 2 bases, and 7 bases lay between the germline ends. The CDR3 contains 14 residues. In nucleotides, the CDR3 is TGTGCCAGCAGCTTAGCGCCGGACAACTATGGCTACACCTTC. Translated: CASSLAPDNYGYTF.

This clone was counted a few times. The chain links TRBV10-3 to TRBJ2-3; 8 nucleotides line up with TRBD1. The CDR3 runs 17 residues. The germline CDR1 and CDR2 sequences are ENHRY and SYGVKD. Trimming removed 3 bases from V and 4 bases from J; junction bases left unmatched: 12. The CDR3 reads CAISDRDRGPGADTQYF. The CDR3 DNA sequence: TGTGCCATCAGTGACCGAGACAGGGGCCCGGGGGCAGATACGCAGTATTTT.